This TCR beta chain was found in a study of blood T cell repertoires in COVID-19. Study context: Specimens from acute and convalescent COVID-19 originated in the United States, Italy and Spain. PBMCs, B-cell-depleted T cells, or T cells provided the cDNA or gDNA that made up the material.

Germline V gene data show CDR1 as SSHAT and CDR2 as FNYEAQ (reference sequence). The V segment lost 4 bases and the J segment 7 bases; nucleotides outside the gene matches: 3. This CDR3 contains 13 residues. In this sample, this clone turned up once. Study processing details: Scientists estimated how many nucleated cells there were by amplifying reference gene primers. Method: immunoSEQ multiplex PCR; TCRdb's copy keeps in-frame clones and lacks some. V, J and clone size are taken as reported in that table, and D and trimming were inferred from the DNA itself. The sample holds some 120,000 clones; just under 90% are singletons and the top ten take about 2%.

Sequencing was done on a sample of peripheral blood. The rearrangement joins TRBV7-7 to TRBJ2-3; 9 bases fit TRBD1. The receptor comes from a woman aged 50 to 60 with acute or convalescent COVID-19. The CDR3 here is CASSSGTGNTQYF. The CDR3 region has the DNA TGTGCCAGCAGCTCCGGGACAGGGAATACGCAGTATTTT.